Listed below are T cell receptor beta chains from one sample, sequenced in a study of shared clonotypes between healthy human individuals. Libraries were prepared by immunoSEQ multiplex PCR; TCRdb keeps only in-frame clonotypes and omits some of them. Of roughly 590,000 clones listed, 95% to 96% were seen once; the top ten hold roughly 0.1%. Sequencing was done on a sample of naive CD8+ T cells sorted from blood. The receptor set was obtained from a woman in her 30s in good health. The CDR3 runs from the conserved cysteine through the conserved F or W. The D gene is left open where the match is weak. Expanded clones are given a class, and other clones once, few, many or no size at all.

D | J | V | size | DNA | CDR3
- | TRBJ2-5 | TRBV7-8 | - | TGTGCCAGCAGCTTTCCGACAGTGGGACAAGAGACCCAGTACTTC | CASSFPTVGQETQYF
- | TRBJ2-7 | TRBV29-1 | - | TGCAGCGTTTATTCTGTGACCAAGGGGAACTACGAGCAGTACTTC | CSVYSVTKGNYEQYF
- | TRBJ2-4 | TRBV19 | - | TGTGCCAGTAGTAGCATCGACGCAATGATAGCCAAAAACATTCAGTACTTC | CASSSIDAMIAKNIQYF
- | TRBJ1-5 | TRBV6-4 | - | TGTGCCAGCATCTCGAGTAACTCAGGGGATTATAGCAATCAGCCCCAGCATTTT | CASISSNSGDYSNQPQHF
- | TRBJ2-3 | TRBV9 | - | TGTGCCAGCAGCGTAGTAGGGGGGAGCACAGATACGCAGTATTTT | CASSVVGGSTDTQYF
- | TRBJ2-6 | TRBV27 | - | TGTGCCAGCAGTCCAGGGACCTCTGGGGCCAACGTCCTGACTTTC | CASSPGTSGANVLTF
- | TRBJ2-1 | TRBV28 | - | TGTGCCAGCAGTTCGCCCCGCTCGGTTGGTCCCTACAATGAGCAGTTCTTC | CASSSPRSVGPYNEQFF
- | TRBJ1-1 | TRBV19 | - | TGTGCCAGTAGTATTGATGGTGGCACTGAAGCTTTCTTT | CASSIDGGTEAFF
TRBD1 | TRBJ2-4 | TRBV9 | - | TGTGCCAGCAGCGCCCGGGGACAGACCAAAAACATTCAGTACTTC | CASSARGQTKNIQYF
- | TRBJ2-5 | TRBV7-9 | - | TGTGCCAGCAGCCCGAAAACCTCGACAGGGAGGTCAGAGACCCAGTACTTC | CASSPKTSTGRSETQYF
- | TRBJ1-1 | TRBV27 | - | TGTGCCAGCAGTTTATCTCGAACCAATGAAGCTTTCTTT | CASSLSRTNEAFF
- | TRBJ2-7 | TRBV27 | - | TGTGCCAGCAGTTTATCCTTATACCACGAGCAGTACTTC | CASSLSLYHEQYF
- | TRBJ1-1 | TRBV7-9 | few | TGTGCCAGCCGTGAAGCTTTCTTT | CASREAFF
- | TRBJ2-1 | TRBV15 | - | TGTGCCACCAGCAGAGACCGGTCGATTGAAGAACGGGACAATGAGCAGTTCTTC | CATSRDRSIEERDNEQFF
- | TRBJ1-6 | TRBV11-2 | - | TGTGCCAGCAGCTTAGAAGTGTCAGGGAGCTCACCCCTCCACTTT | CASSLEVSGSSPLHF
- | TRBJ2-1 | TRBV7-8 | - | TGTGCCAGCAGCTCCCCTCCCGGAGGGCCGTACAATGAGCAGTTCTTC | CASSSPPGGPYNEQFF
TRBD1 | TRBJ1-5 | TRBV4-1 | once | TGCGCCAGCAGCCCAGGGGGAAGGGGGTTTTGGGGTGGCAATCAGCCCCAGCATTTT | CASSPGGRGFWGGNQPQHF
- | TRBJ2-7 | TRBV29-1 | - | TGCAGCGTTGGTATAGAGTCCTACGAGCAGTACTTC | CSVGIESYEQYF
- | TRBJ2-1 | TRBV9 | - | TGTGCCAGCAGCGCAAGCGGGCTCTCGCACAATGAGCAGTTCTTC | CASSASGLSHNEQFF
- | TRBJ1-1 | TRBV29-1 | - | TGCAGCGGTCTGAACACTGAAGCTTTCTTT | CSGLNTEAFF
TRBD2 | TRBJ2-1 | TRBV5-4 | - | TGTGCCAGCAGCTTGGGGACTAGCCCCAATGAGCAGTTCTTC | CASSLGTSPNEQFF
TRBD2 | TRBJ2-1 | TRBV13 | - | TGTGCCAGCAGCTTAGGGACTAGCGGGAGCTCCTACAATGAGCAGTTCTTC | CASSLGTSGSSYNEQFF
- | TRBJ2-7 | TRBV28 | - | TGTGCCAGCAGTTTAATCTGGGCCTCCTCCTACGAGCAGTACTTC | CASSLIWASSYEQYF
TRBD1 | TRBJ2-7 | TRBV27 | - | TGTGCCAGCAGACAGGGGTACCACTACGAGCAGTACTTC | CASRQGYHYEQYF
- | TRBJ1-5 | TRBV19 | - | TGTGCCAGTAGTATATTGGCCGCCAGAGCCCAGCATTTT | CASSILAARAQHF
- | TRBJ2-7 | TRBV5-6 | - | TGTGCCAGCAGCTTCATGGGGACGGCTTGGAAGGAGCAGTACTTC | CASSFMGTAWKEQYF
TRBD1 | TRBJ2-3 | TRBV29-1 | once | TGCAGCGCATCGACAGGGCTGGATACGCAGTATTTT | CSASTGLDTQYF
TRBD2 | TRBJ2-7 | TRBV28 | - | TGTGCCAGCAGCCCAGAAGATACTAGCGGGCGTACCTACGAGCAGTACTTC | CASSPEDTSGRTYEQYF